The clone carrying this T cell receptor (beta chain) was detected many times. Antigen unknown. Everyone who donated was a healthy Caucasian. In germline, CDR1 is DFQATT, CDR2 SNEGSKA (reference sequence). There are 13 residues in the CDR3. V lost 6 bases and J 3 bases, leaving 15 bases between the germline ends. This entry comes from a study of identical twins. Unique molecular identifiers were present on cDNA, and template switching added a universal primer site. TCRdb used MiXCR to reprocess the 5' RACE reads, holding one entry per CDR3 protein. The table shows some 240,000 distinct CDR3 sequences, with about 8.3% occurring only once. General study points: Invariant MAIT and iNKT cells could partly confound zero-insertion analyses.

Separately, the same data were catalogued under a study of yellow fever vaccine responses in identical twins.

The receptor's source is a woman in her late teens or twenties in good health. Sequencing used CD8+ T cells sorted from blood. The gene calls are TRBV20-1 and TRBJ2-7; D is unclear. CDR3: CSASHDRDYEQYF. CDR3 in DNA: TGCAGTGCCTCCCACGATAGAGACTACGAGCAGTACTTC.